This T cell receptor beta chain was sequenced in a study of blood T cell repertoires in COVID-19. Overall study: The samples span acute and convalescent COVID-19 from the United States, Italy and Spain. PBMCs, B-cell-depleted T cells, or T cells were the source of the cDNA or gDNA that made up the material.

Source study methods: Counts of nucleated cells, estimated from reference gene primer amplification, were obtained. Clones were sequenced by immunoSEQ multiplex PCR, and TCRdb holds only the in-frame ones, with some missing. V and J calls and clone size are given by that table; D and trimming were obtained from the DNA. This sample has about 240,000 clones, with 88% found just once. The CDR3 spans 13 residues. Germline loops: CDR1 MNHEY, CDR2 SMNVEV (reference sequence). The V and J ends lost 6 bases and 5 bases, in that order; junction bases with no gene match: 5. The chain is built from TRBV27 and TRBJ1-1; 8 bases fit TRBD1. The source is a woman aged 35 to 49 who had recovered from COVID-19. The sample was peripheral blood. CDR3 sequence reads: CASRPDRATEAFF. For the CDR3, the DNA is TGTGCCAGCAGACCGGACAGGGCTACTGAAGCTTTCTTT.